A selection of T cell receptor beta chains follows, all from one sample in a study of response to subunit inactivated influenza vaccine. TCRdb called the RT-PCR reads again in MiXCR, with one record for every CDR3 protein. The repertoire consists of approximately 200,000 distinct CDR3 sequences, with around 14% occurring once and the leading ten covering approximately 30%. Sequencing was performed on CD8+ T cells sorted from PBMCs, taken 4 to 6 days after vaccination. These receptors originate from a man aged 50 to 59 who received an inactivated influenza vaccine. Both conserved end residues are part of each CDR3. A D gene is named only where the DNA matches it firmly. The size entry is marked missing in some rows and otherwise reads once, few, many or a size class.

size	V	length	D	J	DNA	CDR3
few	TRBV19	14	-	TRBJ1-2	TGTGCCAGTAGTAGCGCCCCCTCTAACTATGGCTACACCTTC	CASSSAPSNYGYTF
few	TRBV6-1	14	-	TRBJ1-5	TGTGCCAGCAGTCCGGGGTCGGGCAATCAGCCCCAGCATTTT	CASSPGSGNQPQHF
many	TRBV24-1	16	TRBD2	TRBJ2-1	TGTGCCACCAGTGATTGGGGACTAGCGGAGACGGGTGAGCAGTTCTTC	CATSDWGLAETGEQFF
-	TRBV9	12	-	TRBJ2-2	TGTGCCAGCAGCCCGGAAGGCGGGGAGCTGTTTTTT	CASSPEGGELFF
many	TRBV27	14	-	TRBJ2-6	TGTGCCAGCAGTTTATCGGCCGGGGCCAACGTCCTGACTTTC	CASSLSAGANVLTF
many	TRBV29-1	19	-	TRBJ1-1	TGCAGCGTTGAAATGGGAACTCCCCGACGGGGACCGCCTGGGACTGAAGCTTTCTTT	CSVEMGTPRRGPPGTEAFF
many	TRBV15	15	-	TRBJ1-4	TGTGCCACCAGCAGGGACGGAGCTCTTAATGAAAAACTGTTTTTT	CATSRDGALNEKLFF
-	TRBV12-3/TRBV12-4	16	TRBD1	TRBJ2-2	TGTGCCAGCAGAGTTCCGGACAGGGGGAACACCGGGGAGCTGTTTTTT	CASRVPDRGNTGELFF
-	TRBV24-1	17	TRBD2	TRBJ2-3	TGTGCCACCAGTGATTTTACTAGCGGGACTAGCACAGATACGCAGTATTTT	CATSDFTSGTSTDTQYF
few	TRBV4-3	13	-	TRBJ1-2	TGCGCCAGCAGCCAAGATCAGGGTTCTGGCTACACCTTC	CASSQDQGSGYTF